These 8 T cell receptor beta chains were sequenced from one sample in a study of OX40 agonist ivuxolimab in advanced cancers. Clones were read by immunoSEQ multiplex PCR, and TCRdb kept only the in-frame ones, dropping some. There are 75,000 or so clones in the sample; roughly 81% occur only once, and about 25% lies in the top ten. Source: CD4+ or CD8+ T cells sorted from blood, taken in a trial of the OX40 agonist ivuxolimab. Receptors originate from an adult with an advanced solid tumor such as melanoma, head and neck, liver or kidney cancer.

The rearrangement joins TRBV10-3 to TRBJ1-5; the D is unclear. CDR3 length: 13 residues. Deletions cut 11 bases from V and 3 bases from J, with 14 bases between. Germline values: CDR1 ENHRY, CDR2 SYGVKD. The CDR3 is CASHRDHNQPQHF. CDR3 sequence (DNA): TGTGCCTCCCACCGGGATCACAATCAGCCCCAGCATTTT.

The V call is TRBV6-5, the J call TRBJ1-5; D not resolved. Per the germline V gene, CDR1 is MNHEY and CDR2 is SVGAGI. The CDR3 has 15 residues. The V end lost 4 bases, the J end lost 2 bases, and 12 bases lay between the germline ends. The chain's CDR3 is CASSSHSPRNQPQHF. CDR3 bases: TGTGCCAGCAGTTCCCACTCGCCCCGCAATCAGCCCCAGCATTTT.

The J gene is TRBJ2-3, the V gene TRBV10-1; D uncertain. V dropped 2 bases and J dropped 7 bases, with 7 bases sitting between them. The CDR3 extends over 12 amino acids. Germline assignment: CDR1 WNHNN and CDR2 SYGVQD (reference sequence). This CDR3 is CASSETTHTQYF. The DNA for the CDR3 is TGCGCCAGCAGTGAGACCACTCATACGCAGTATTTT.

The chain combines TRBV19 with TRBJ2-5; D not certain. TRBJ2-7 matches the DNA end more closely, so the J call is doubtful. CDR1 and CDR2 from the germline V gene are LNHDA and SQIVND (reference sequence). The CDR3 extends over 11 amino acids. In DNA form, the CDR3 reads TGTGCCAGTAGCGACAACTACGAGCAGTACTTC. It translates to CASSDNYEQYF.

V and J are TRBV2 and TRBJ2-5; tentative D call: TRBD2 (5 bases). CDR3 length: 14 amino acids. V lost 6 bases and J 2 bases, leaving 13 bases between the germline ends. CDR1 and CDR2 from the germline V gene are SNHLY and FYNNEI. The CDR3 nucleotides are TGTGCCAGCAGGAGAGGAGCGGCTCAAGAGACCCAGTACTTC. Translated: CASRRGAAQETQYF.

The J gene is TRBJ2-5, the V gene TRBV6-5, with 9 positions matching TRBD2. Germline lookup yields CDR1 MNHEY and CDR2 SVGAGI. V shed 5 bases and J 2 bases; nucleotides not matched to a gene: 3. CDR3 length equals 14 residues. This CDR3 reads CASSHSGRQETQYF. The CDR3 DNA follows: TGTGCCAGCAGTCATAGCGGGAGACAAGAGACCCAGTACTTC.

V and J are TRBV28 and TRBJ2-5; 11 nucleotides agree with TRBD2. The ends lost 6 bases at V and 3 bases at J; junction bases unmatched: 6. The CDR3 runs to 15 residues. Looked up from germline, CDR1 is MDHEN and CDR2 is SYDVKM. Here the CDR3 DNA reads TGTGCCAGCAGGGACAGACTAGCGGGGAAAGAGACCCAGTACTTC. Encoded protein: CASRDRLAGKETQYF.

This chain links TRBV5-1 with TRBJ1-2; 8 positions match TRBD1. The CDR3 has 15 amino acids. V lost 4 bases to trimming and J lost 2 bases; unmatched junction nucleotides: 7. Germline lookup yields CDR1 SGHRS and CDR2 YFSETQ. The CDR3 is CASSRLTGENYGYTF. In DNA form, the CDR3 reads TGCGCCAGCAGCCGATTGACAGGGGAGAACTATGGCTACACCTTC.